This T cell receptor (beta chain) was observed in a study of Ad26.COV2.S vaccination and SARS-CoV-2 variants. About the research overall: The study gave Ad26.COV2.S intramuscularly, once or twice 56 days apart. Findings and limits, study-wide: Non-spike TCR breadth did not differ much between vaccine and placebo recipients. Placebo recipients had lower spike-specific TCR breadth than vaccine recipients.

The germline V gene has CDR1 MNHEY and CDR2 SMNVEV (reference sequence). V trimming: 5 bases; J trimming: 6 bases; junction bases outside the gene matches: 11. The CDR3 is 15 residues long. Data came from immunoSEQ multiplex PCR; TCRdb stores just in-frame clones and leaves some out. The table lists 300,000 to 350,000 clones, 86% of them singletons. As to treatment: 15 to 20 received Ad26.COV2.S at low or high dose, single or two shots; 5 received placebo; per-sample allocation not given. It was on day 63 after the first vaccine or placebo injection that samples were taken. This Boston cohort included adults aged 18-55 years. To note about this clone: Its antigen is currently unknown.

Sequences were derived from peripheral blood, sampled in a trial of Ad26.COV2.S vaccine versus placebo. The receptor comes from a person aged 18 to 65 who received the Ad26.COV2.S COVID-19 vaccine or a placebo. The chain combines TRBV27 with TRBJ2-7, with 9 bases that match TRBD2. CDR3 amino acids: CASSPAVAGVREQYF. The CDR3 bases are TGTGCCAGCAGTCCCGCGGTAGCGGGAGTTCGCGAGCAGTACTTC.